This T cell receptor beta chain stems from a study of T cell repertoires in cytomegalovirus infection. Study-level findings and limits: It was HLA-C-restricted CMV-specific TCR beta clonotypes that dominated the response ex vivo.

TCRdb re-called the reads through MiXCR, storing one row per CDR3 protein. This table holds about 530,000 distinct CDR3 sequences, around 27% found once. As regards this clonotype: The antigen is undetermined.

The germline gives CDR1 SGHDT, CDR2 YYEEEE. V lost 0 bases and J 5 bases, leaving 10 bases between the germline ends. This CDR3 is built from 14 residues. The sample taken for sequencing was PBMCs. The sequence was collected from a human donor in good health (CMV status not recorded). Some clones in this sample may be carry-over from other donors' samples. The chain is built from TRBV5-6 and TRBJ2-3; D possibly corresponds to TRBD2 (6 bases). The CDR3 region is CASSLGAREDTQYF. In DNA, the CDR3 is TGTGCCAGCAGCTTGGGGGCGCGGGAAGATACGCAGTATTTT.